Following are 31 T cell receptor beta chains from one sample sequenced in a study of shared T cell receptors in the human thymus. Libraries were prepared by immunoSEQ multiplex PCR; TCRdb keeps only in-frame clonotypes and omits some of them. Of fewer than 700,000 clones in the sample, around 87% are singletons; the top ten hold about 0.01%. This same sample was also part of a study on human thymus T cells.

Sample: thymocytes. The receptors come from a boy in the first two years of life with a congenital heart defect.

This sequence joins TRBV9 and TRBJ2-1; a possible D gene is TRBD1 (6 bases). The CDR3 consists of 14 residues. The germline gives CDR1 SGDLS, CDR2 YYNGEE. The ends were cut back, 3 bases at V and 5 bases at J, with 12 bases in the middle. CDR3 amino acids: CASSGQDANNEQFF. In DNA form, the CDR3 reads TGTGCCAGCAGCGGACAGGACGCTAACAATGAGCAGTTCTTC. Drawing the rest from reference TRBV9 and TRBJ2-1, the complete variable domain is DSGVTQTPKHLITATGQRVTLRCSPRSGDLSVYWYQQSLDQGLQFLIQYYNGEERAKGNILERFSAQQFPDLHSELNLSSLELGDSALYFCASSGQDANNEQFFGPGTRLTVL.

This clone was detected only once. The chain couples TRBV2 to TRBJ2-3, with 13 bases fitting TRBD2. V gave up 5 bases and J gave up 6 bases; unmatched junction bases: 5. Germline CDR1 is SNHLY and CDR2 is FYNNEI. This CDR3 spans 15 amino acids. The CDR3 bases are TGTGCCAGCAGTCCCAGACTAGCGGGAGGTGATACGCAGTATTTT. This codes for CASSPRLAGGDTQYF.

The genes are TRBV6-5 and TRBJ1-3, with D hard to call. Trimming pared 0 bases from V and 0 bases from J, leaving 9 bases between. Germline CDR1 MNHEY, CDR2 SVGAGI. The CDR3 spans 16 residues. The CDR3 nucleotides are TGTGCCAGCAGTTACTCGGGCTGCACCTCTGGAAACACCATATATTTT. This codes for CASSYSGCTSGNTIYF.

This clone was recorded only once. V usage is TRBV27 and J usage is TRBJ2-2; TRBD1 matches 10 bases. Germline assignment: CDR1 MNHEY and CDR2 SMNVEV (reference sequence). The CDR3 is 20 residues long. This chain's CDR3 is CTFRGTGALRLPANTGELFF. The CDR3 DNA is TGTACATTCCGGGGGACAGGGGCATTAAGATTACCCGCGAACACCGGGGAGCTGTTTTTT.

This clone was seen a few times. The CDR3, as DNA: TGTGCCAGCAGGGAGGGACAGGGGGCTCATCGGGACTATGGCTACACCTTC. It is translated as CASREGQGAHRDYGYTF. The chain carries TRBV2 and TRBJ1-2; 12 nucleotides agree with TRBD1. The ends lost 6 bases at V and 3 bases at J; junction bases unmatched: 11. The CDR3 is 17 amino acids. The germline gives CDR1 SNHLY, CDR2 FYNNEI.

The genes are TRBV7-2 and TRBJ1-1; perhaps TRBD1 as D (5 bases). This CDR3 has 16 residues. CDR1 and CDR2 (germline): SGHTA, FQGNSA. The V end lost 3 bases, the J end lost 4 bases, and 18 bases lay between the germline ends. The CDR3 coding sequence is TGTGCCAGCAGCTTGTATTCGGCCCAGGGCGCCACTGAAGCTTTCTTT. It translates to CASSLYSAQGATEAFF.

The chain's CDR3 is CASSLPDRGAPYEQYF. In DNA form, the CDR3 reads TGTGCCAGCAGTTTACCGGACAGGGGGGCCCCCTACGAGCAGTACTTC. The rearrangement links TRBV28 to TRBJ2-7; 10 bases align to TRBD1. The CDR3 spans 16 residues. Germline assignment: CDR1 MDHEN and CDR2 SYDVKM. V was clipped by 2 bases and J by 2 bases; unmatched bases: 6. Variable domain in full (rest from reference TRBV28 and TRBJ2-7): DVKVTQSSRYLVKRTGEKVFLECVQDMDHENMFWYRQDPGLGLRLIYFSYDVKMKEKGDIPEGYSVSREKKERFSLILESASTNQTSMYLCASSLPDRGAPYEQYFGPGTRLTVT.

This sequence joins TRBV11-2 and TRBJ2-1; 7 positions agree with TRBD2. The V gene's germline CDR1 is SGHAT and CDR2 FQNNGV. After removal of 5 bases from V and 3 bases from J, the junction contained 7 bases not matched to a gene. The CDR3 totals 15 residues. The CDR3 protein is CASSPLGLHYNEQFF. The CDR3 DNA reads TGTGCCAGCAGCCCCTTGGGACTACACTACAATGAGCAGTTCTTC.

The CDR3 region has the DNA TGTGCCAGCCAGGGAGCGGGAAGGAATGAGCAGTTCTTC. This sequence encodes CASQGAGRNEQFF. The chain uses TRBV11-3 and TRBJ2-1; TRBD2 aligns across 7 bases. The trim removed 8 bases at V and 7 bases at J, leaving 8 bases unmatched. CDR1 and CDR2 (germline): SGHNT, YENEEA. CDR3 length: 13 amino acids.

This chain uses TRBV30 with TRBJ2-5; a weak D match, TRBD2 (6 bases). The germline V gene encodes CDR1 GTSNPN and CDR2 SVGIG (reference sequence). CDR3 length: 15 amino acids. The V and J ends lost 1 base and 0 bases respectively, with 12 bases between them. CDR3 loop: CAWSDLAAYQETQYF. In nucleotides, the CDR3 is TGTGCCTGGAGTGATTTAGCGGCGTACCAAGAGACCCAGTACTTC. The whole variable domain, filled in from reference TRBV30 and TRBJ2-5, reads SQTIHQWPATLVQPVGSPLSLECTVEGTSNPNLYWYRQAAGRGLQLLFYSVGIGQISSEVPQNLSASRPQDRQFILSSKKLLLSDSGFYLCAWSDLAAYQETQYFGPGTRLLVL.

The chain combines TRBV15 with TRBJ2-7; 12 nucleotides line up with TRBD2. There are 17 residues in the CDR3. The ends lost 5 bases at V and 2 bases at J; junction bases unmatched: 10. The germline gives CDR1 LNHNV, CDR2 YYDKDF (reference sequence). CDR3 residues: CATSGEQTSGGTYEQYF. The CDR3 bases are TGTGCCACCAGCGGCGAACAGACTAGCGGGGGTACCTACGAGCAGTACTTC.

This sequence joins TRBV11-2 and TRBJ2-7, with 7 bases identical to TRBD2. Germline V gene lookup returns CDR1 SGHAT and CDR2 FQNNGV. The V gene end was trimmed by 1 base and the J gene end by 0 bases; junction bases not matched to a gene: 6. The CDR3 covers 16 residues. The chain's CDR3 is CASSLGERDPSYEQYF. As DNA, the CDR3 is TGTGCCAGCAGCTTAGGGGAGCGGGACCCCTCCTACGAGCAGTACTTC.

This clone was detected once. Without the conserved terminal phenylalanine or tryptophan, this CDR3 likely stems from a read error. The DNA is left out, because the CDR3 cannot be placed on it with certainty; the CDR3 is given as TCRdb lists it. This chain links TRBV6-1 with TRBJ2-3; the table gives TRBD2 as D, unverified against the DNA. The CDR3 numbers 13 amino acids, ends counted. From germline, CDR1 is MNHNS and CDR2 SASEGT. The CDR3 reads CASSEIRRFGRGL.

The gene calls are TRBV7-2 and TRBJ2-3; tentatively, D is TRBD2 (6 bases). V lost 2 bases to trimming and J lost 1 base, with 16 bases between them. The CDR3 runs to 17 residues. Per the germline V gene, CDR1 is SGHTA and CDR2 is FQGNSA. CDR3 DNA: TGTGCCAGCAGCTTACTGGCGACTAGTCAGGGCACAGATACGCAGTATTTT. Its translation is CASSLLATSQGTDTQYF.

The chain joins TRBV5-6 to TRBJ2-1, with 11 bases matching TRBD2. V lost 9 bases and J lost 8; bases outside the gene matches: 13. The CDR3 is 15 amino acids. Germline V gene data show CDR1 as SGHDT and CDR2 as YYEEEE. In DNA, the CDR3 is TGTGCCACCGATAAGAGGACTAGCGGGCAGGATGAGCAGTTCTTC. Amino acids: CATDKRTSGQDEQFF.

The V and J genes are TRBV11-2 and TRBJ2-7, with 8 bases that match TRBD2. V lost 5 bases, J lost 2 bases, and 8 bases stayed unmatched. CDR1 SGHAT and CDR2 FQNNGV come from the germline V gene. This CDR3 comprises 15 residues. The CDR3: CASSPGPAGAYEQYF. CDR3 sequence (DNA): TGTGCCAGCAGCCCAGGGCCAGCGGGAGCCTACGAGCAGTACTTC.

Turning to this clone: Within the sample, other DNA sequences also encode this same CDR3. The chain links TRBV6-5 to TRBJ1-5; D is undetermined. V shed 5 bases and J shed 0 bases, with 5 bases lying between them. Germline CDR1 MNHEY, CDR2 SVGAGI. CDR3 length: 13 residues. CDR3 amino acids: CASSQNSNQPQHF. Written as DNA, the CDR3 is TGTGCCAGCAGTCAAAATAGCAATCAGCCCCAGCATTTT.

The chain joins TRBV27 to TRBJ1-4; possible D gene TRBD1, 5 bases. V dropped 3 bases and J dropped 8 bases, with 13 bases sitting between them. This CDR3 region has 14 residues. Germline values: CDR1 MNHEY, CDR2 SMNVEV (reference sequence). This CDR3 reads CASSLGGAGEKLFF. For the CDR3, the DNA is TGTGCCAGCAGTTTGGGAGGGGCGGGGGAAAAACTGTTTTTT.

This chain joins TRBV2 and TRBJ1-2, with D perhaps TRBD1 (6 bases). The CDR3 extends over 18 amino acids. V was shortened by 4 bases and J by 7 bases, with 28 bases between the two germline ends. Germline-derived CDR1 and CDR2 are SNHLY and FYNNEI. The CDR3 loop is CASSAKEDSGRLTGGYTF. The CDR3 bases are TGTGCCAGCAGTGCCAAGGAGGACAGCGGTAGGCTTACTGGTGGCTACACCTTC. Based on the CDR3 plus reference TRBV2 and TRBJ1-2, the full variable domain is EPEVTQTPSHQVTQMGQEVILRCVPISNHLYFYWYRQILGQKVEFLVSFYNNEISEKSEIFDDQFSVERPDGSNFTLKIRSTKLEDSAMYFCASSAKEDSGRLTGGYTFGSGTRLTVV.

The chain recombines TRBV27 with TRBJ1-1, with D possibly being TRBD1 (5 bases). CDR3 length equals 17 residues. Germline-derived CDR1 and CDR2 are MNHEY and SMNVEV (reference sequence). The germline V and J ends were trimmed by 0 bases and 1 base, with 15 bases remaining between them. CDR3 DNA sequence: TGTGCCAGCAGTTTATCGAAGGGTTCTACAGGGAACACTGAAGCTTTCTTT. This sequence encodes CASSLSKGSTGNTEAFF.

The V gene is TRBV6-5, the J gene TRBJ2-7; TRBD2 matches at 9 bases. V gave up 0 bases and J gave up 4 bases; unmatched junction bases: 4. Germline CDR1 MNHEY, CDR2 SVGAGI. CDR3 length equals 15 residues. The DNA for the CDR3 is TGTGCCAGCAGTTACTCGACGACTAGCGGTTACGAGCAGTACTTC. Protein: CASSYSTTSGYEQYF.

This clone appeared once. CDR3 DNA: TGCAGCGTTGACGCTCCGGGACAGGGGGCCCACGAGCAGTACTTC. Its translation: CSVDAPGQGAHEQYF. The chain employs TRBV29-1 and TRBJ2-7, with 12 bases lining up with TRBD1. The CDR3 has 15 residues. J was trimmed by 5 bases and V by 3 bases; bases with no gene match: 8. Germline CDR1 reads SQVTM; CDR2 reads ANQGSEA.

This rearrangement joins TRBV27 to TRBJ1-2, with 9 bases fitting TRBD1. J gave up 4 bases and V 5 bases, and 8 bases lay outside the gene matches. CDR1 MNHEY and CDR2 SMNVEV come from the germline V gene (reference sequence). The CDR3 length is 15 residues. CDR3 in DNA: TGTGCCAGCAGTCCACCGGGACAGGGACTCTATGGCTACACCTTC. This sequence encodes CASSPPGQGLYGYTF.

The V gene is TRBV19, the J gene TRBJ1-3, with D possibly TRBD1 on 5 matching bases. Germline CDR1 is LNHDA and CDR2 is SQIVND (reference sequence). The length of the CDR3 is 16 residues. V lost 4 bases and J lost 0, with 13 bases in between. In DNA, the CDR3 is TGTGCCAGTAGTACCTCGACAGATTACTCTGGAAACACCATATATTTT. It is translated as CASSTSTDYSGNTIYF.

The CDR3 reads CASSPHWTSGENEQFF. In DNA, the CDR3 is TGTGCCAGCAGCCCCCACTGGACTAGCGGGGAAAATGAGCAGTTCTTC. The V gene is TRBV11-2, the J gene TRBJ2-1, with 12 bases identical to TRBD2. V was clipped by 5 bases and J by 7 bases; unmatched bases: 9. This CDR3 has 16 amino acids. From germline, CDR1 is SGHAT and CDR2 FQNNGV. Based on the CDR3 plus reference TRBV11-2 and TRBJ2-1, the full variable domain is EAGVAQSPRYKIIEKRQSVAFWCNPISGHATLYWYQQILGQGPKLLIQFQNNGVVDDSQLPKDRFSAERLKGVDSTLKIQPAKLEDSAVYLCASSPHWTSGENEQFFGPGTRLTVL.

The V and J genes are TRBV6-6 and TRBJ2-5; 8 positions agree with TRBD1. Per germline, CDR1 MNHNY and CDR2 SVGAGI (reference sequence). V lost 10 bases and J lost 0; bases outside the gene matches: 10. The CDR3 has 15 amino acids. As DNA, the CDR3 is TGTGCCACCCGGGACAGGTATAATTACCAAGAGACCCAGTACTTC. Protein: CATRDRYNYQETQYF.

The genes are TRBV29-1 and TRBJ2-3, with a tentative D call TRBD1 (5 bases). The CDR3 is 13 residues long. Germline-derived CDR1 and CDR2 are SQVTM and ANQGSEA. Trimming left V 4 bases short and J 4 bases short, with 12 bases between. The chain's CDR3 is CSVAVTEPDTQYF. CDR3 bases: TGCAGCGTTGCGGTGACAGAGCCAGATACGCAGTATTTT.

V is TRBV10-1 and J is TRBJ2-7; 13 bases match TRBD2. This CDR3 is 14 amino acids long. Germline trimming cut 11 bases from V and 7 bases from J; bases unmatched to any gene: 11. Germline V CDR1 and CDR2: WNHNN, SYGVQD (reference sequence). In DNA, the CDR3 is TGCGCCCGCGAACTAGCGGGAGGGACCCAAGAGCAGTACTTC. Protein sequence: CARELAGGTQEQYF.

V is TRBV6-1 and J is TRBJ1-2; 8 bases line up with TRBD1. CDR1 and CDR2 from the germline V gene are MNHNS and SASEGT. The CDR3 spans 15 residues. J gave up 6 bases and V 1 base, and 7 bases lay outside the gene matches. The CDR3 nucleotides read TGTGCCAGCAGTGAAGTGGGGACAGGCGACCATGGCTACACCTTC. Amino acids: CASSEVGTGDHGYTF.

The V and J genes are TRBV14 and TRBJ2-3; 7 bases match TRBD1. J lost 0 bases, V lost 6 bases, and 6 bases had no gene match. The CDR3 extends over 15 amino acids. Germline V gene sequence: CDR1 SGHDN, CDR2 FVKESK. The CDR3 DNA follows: TGTGCCAGCAGTCGACAGGGTATTAGCACAGATACGCAGTATTTT. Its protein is CASSRQGISTDTQYF.

The CDR3 region is CASSFSEGGNQPQHF. CDR3 DNA: TGTGCCAGCAGTTTTTCGGAGGGCGGCAATCAGCCCCAGCATTTT. The gene calls are TRBV28 and TRBJ1-5; D remains ambiguous. The CDR3 sequence is 15 residues long. The V end lost 3 bases, the J end lost 2 bases, and 11 bases lay between the germline ends. Germline CDR1 is MDHEN and CDR2 is SYDVKM. Based on the CDR3 plus reference TRBV28 and TRBJ1-5, the full variable domain is DVKVTQSSRYLVKRTGEKVFLECVQDMDHENMFWYRQDPGLGLRLIYFSYDVKMKEKGDIPEGYSVSREKKERFSLILESASTNQTSMYLCASSFSEGGNQPQHFGDGTRLSIL.